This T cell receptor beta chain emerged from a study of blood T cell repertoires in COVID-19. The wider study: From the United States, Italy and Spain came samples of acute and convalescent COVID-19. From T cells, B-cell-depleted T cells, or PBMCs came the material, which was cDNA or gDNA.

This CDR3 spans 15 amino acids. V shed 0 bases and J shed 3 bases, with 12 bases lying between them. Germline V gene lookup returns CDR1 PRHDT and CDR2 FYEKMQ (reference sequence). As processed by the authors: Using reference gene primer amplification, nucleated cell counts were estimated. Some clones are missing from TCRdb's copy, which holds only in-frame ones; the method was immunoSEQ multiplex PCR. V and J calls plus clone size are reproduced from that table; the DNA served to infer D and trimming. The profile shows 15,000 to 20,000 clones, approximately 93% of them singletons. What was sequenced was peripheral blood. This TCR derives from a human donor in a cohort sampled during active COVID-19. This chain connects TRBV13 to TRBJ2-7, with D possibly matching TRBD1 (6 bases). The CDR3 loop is CASSLGQGIGYEQYF. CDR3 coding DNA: TGTGCCAGCAGCTTAGGGCAGGGGATAGGCTACGAGCAGTACTTC. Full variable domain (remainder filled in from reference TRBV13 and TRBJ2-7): AAGVIQSPRHLIKEKRETATLKCYPIPRHDTVYWYQQGPGQDPQFLISFYEKMQSDKGSIPDRFSAQQFSDYHSELNMSSLELGDSALYFCASSLGQGIGYEQYFGPGTRLTVT.